This T cell receptor beta chain is drawn from a study of blood T cell repertoires in COVID-19. Study details: Acute-phase and convalescent COVID-19 samples originated in the United States, Italy and Spain. Nucleic acid was either cDNA or gDNA, and it came from T cells, B-cell-depleted T cells, or PBMCs.

Under the authors' procedure: Estimated nucleated cell counts came from reference gene primer amplification. The table came from immunoSEQ multiplex PCR; TCRdb's copy has only in-frame clones and leaves some out. The V and J calls and the clone size are those of that table, but D and trimming were determined from the DNA. The sample contains 90,000 to 150,000 clones, roughly 87% of which appear only once. In this sample, this clone turned up a few times. Sequenced material: peripheral blood. This clonotype was obtained from a human donor in a cohort sampled during active COVID-19.

CDR3 bases: TGTGCCAGCAGCTTGTCGACGTTGCGGGGGGGAGATACGCAGTATTTT. This encodes CASSLSTLRGGDTQYF. This chain joins TRBV27 and TRBJ2-3; TRBD2 aligns across 9 bases. The CDR3 runs 16 residues. CDR1 is MNHEY and CDR2 is SMNVEV in the germline V gene (reference sequence). Trimming at V came to 6 bases and at J to 5 bases, leaving 12 bases not matched to a gene.